These 14 T cell receptor beta chains came from one sample sequenced in a study of OX40 agonist ivuxolimab in advanced cancers. The table came from immunoSEQ multiplex PCR; TCRdb's copy has only in-frame clones and leaves some out. The sample has 100,000 to 150,000 clones, about 90% seen once. The source was CD4+ or CD8+ T cells sorted from blood, collected in a trial of the OX40 agonist ivuxolimab. The receptors here all came from an adult with an advanced solid tumor such as melanoma, head and neck, liver or kidney cancer.

The chain employs TRBV19 and TRBJ2-7, with a tentative D call TRBD2 (5 bases). This CDR3 contains 14 residues. CDR1 LNHDA and CDR2 SQIVND come from the germline V gene (reference sequence). Between the trimmed V and J ends, which lost 8 bases and 3 bases, there was a span of 17 bases. The CDR3 sequence is CASRSSGGLYEQYF. In nucleotides, the CDR3 is TGTGCCAGTCGCTCCTCGGGCGGGCTCTACGAGCAGTACTTC.

Details on this clone: Other DNA sequences from this sample encode an identical CDR3 as well. V and J are TRBV6-5 and TRBJ1-4, with 8 bases identical to TRBD1. V dropped 4 bases and J dropped 10; count of bases not matched to a gene: 11. There are 15 residues in the CDR3. The germline gives CDR1 MNHEY, CDR2 SVGAGI. CDR3: CASSSGTGNLGKLFF. The DNA of the CDR3 is TGTGCCAGCAGTTCAGGGACAGGCAACTTGGGAAAACTGTTTTTT.

The CDR3 sequence: CASRPPGTPNTGELFF. The CDR3 nucleotides are TGCGCCAGCCGACCGCCCGGGACACCGAACACCGGGGAGCTGTTTTTT. The rearrangement links TRBV4-1 to TRBJ2-2; possible D gene TRBD1, 6 bases. The germline gives CDR1 MGHRA, CDR2 YSYEKL. This CDR3 has 16 residues. Trimming cost V 8 bases and J 0 bases, with 16 bases left between them.

CDR3 sequence: CASTRGGTGTYEQYF. CDR3 coding DNA: TGTGCCAGCACGAGAGGGGGGACAGGGACCTACGAGCAGTACTTC. The J gene is TRBJ2-5, the V gene TRBV6-5; 9 bases agree with TRBD1. The DNA end is a closer match to TRBJ2-7, so the J assignment may be wrong. Germline V gene lookup returns CDR1 MNHEY and CDR2 SVGAGI. The CDR3 extends over 15 amino acids.

The CDR3 loop reads CASSLSGLGYEQYF. In DNA, the CDR3 is TGTGCCAGCAGTTTATCAGGGTTGGGCTACGAGCAGTACTTC. The rearrangement links TRBV27 to TRBJ2-7; no clear D gene. Trimming shortened V by 0 bases and J by 3 bases, and 9 bases separated the two germline ends. This CDR3 is built from 14 residues. Per the germline V gene, CDR1 is MNHEY and CDR2 is SMNVEV (reference sequence).

The chain combines TRBV11-3 with TRBJ2-1; the D is unclear. The V gene's germline CDR1 is SGHNT and CDR2 YENEEA. CDR3 length: 16 residues. Trimming took off 5 bases at V and 2 bases at J, with 16 bases between the two ends. The CDR3 region has the DNA TGTGCCAGCAGCACCGAAGGGAACAGCCCCTACAATGAGCAGTTCTTC. Residues: CASSTEGNSPYNEQFF.

In this sample, this clone turned up once. This sequence joins TRBV9 and TRBJ2-2, with 7 bases matching TRBD1. The CDR3 contains 18 residues. V lost 0 bases, J lost 4 bases, and 12 bases stayed unmatched. Germline assignment: CDR1 SGDLS and CDR2 YYNGEE. The DNA of the CDR3 is TGTGCCAGCAGCGTAGGGATGTCAGGCAGGGGGACCACCGGGGAGCTGTTTTTT. Amino acids: CASSVGMSGRGTTGELFF.

In DNA form, the CDR3 reads TGTGCCAGCAGTATCGAGGGACTTGGTGGTCAGCCCCAGCATTTT. This gives the protein CASSIEGLGGQPQHF. J is TRBJ1-5 and V is TRBV28; a possible D gene is TRBD1 (5 bases). CDR3 length: 15 amino acids. From germline, CDR1 is MDHEN and CDR2 SYDVKM. V was trimmed by 5 bases and J by 6 bases, leaving 17 bases between them.

The V call is TRBV5-6, the J call TRBJ1-2, with TRBD1 matching 10 bases. This CDR3 comprises 15 residues. The J segment lost 8 bases and the V segment lost 7 bases, leaving 14 bases of the junction unmatched. Germline lookup yields CDR1 SGHDT and CDR2 YYEEEE. CDR3 sequence reads: CASRDRGRLSLGYTF. Here the CDR3 DNA reads TGTGCCAGCCGCGACAGGGGGCGCCTATCATTAGGCTACACCTTC.

V is TRBV6-5 and J is TRBJ1-1; tentative D call: TRBD1 (6 bases). There are 14 residues in the CDR3. Deletions cut 4 bases from V and 4 bases from J, with 13 bases between. Germline loops: CDR1 MNHEY, CDR2 SVGAGI. In DNA, the CDR3 is TGTGCCAGCAGTTGGGGACAATTAATCACTGAAGCTTTCTTT. This translates into CASSWGQLITEAFF.

The CDR3, as DNA: TGTGCCAGCAGCGGGGTGGCAGGGCGGTACGAGCAGTACTTC. The encoded protein is CASSGVAGRYEQYF. This chain links TRBV7-2 with TRBJ2-7; tentative D call: TRBD1 (5 bases). The length of the CDR3 is 14 residues. Trimming took off 5 bases at V and 4 bases at J, with 15 bases between the two ends. Germline V gene lookup returns CDR1 SGHTA and CDR2 FQGNSA.

This clone was detected once. The chain carries TRBV7-8 and TRBJ2-1, with 8 bases lining up with TRBD1. Germline V gives CDR1 SGHVS, CDR2 FQNEAQ. CDR3 length equals 17 residues. V lost 3 bases, J lost 2 bases, and 9 bases stayed unmatched. This CDR3 reads CASSFLSAGGTYNEQFF. CDR3 nucleotides: TGTGCCAGCAGCTTTTTGTCGGCAGGGGGCACCTACAATGAGCAGTTCTTC. Looking up the rest from reference TRBV7-8 and TRBJ2-1 gives the full variable domain: GAGVSQSPRYKVAKRGQDVALRCDPISGHVSLFWYQQALGQGPEFLTYFQNEAQLDKSGLPSDRFFAERPEGSVSTLKIQRTQQEDSAVYLCASSFLSAGGTYNEQFFGPGTRLTVL.

The chain joins TRBV4-2 to TRBJ1-1; a possible D gene is TRBD1 (6 bases). Germline-derived CDR1 and CDR2 are LGHNA and YNFKEQ. Trimming pared 0 bases from V and 11 bases from J, leaving 19 bases between. The CDR3 length is 15 residues. CDR3 nucleotides: TGTGCCAGCAGCCAAGATGTCTGGGGGGGCGGAAGGGCTTTCTTT. Translated: CASSQDVWGGGRAFF.

J is TRBJ1-2 and V is TRBV5-1, with TRBD1 identical over 7 bases. Germline lookup yields CDR1 SGHRS and CDR2 YFSETQ. After removal of 0 bases from V and 6 bases from J, the junction contained 8 bases not matched to a gene. CDR3 length: 15 amino acids. The CDR3 DNA reads TGCGCCAGCAGCTTGGATCCAGGGGGGCTTAATGGCTACACCTTC. This translates into CASSLDPGGLNGYTF.